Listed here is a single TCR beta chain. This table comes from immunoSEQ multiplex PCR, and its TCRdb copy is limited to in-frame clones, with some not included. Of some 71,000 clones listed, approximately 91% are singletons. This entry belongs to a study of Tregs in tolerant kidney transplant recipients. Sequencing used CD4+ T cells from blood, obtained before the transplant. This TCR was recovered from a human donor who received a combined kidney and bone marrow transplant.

The CDR3 DNA sequence: TGTGCCATCAGTGGGACTAGCGGGAGGGTGGCCTACGAGCAGTACTTC. This translates into CAISGTSGRVAYEQYF. The chain joins TRBV10-3 to TRBJ2-7; the match to TRBD2 covers 15 bases. Losses at the gene ends were 4 bases for V and 2 bases for J; bases not matched to a gene: 3. The germline V gene has CDR1 ENHRY and CDR2 SYGVKD. CDR3 length: 16 amino acids.